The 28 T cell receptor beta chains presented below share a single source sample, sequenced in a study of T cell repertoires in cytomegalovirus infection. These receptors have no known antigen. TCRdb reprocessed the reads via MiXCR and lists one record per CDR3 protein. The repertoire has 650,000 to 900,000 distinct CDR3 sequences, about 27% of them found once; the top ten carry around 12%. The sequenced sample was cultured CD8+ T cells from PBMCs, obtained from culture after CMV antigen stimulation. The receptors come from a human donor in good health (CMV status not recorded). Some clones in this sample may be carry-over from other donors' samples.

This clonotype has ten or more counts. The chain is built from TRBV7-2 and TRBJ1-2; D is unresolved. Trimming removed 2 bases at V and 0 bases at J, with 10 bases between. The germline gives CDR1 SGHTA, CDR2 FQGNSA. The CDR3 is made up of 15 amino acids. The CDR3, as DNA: TGTGCCAGCAGCTTAACGGTCAGGTCTAACTATGGCTACACCTTC. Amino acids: CASSLTVRSNYGYTF. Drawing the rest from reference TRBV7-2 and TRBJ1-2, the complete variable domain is GAGVSQSPSNKVTEKGKDVELRCDPISGHTALYWYRQSLGQGLEFLIYFQGNSAPDKSGLPSDRFSAERTGGSVSTLTIQRTQQEDSAVYLCASSLTVRSNYGYTFGSGTRLTVV.

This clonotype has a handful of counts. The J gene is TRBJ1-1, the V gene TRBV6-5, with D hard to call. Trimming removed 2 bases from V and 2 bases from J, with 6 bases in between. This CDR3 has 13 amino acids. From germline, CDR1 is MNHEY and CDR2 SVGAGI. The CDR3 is CASSYRFNTEAFF. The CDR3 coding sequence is TGTGCCAGCAGTTACCGCTTTAACACTGAAGCTTTCTTT.

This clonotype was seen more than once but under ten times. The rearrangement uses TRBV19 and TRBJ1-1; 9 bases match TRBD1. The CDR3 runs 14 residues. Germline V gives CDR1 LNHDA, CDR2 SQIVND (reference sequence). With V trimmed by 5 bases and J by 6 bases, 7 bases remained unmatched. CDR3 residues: CASSPWTGDSEAFF. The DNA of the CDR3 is TGTGCCAGTAGTCCATGGACAGGGGACTCTGAAGCTTTCTTT.

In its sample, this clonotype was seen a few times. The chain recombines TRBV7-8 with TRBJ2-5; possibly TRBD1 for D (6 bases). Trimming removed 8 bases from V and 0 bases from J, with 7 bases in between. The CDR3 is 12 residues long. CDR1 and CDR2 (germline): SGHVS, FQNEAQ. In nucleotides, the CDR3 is TGTGCCAGCCAGGGGTACCAAGAGACCCAGTACTTC. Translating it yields CASQGYQETQYF.

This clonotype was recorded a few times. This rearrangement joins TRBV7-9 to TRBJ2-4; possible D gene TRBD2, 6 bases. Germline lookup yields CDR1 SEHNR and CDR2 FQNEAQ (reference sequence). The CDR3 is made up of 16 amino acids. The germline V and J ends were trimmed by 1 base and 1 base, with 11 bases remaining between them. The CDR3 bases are TGTGCCAGCAGCTTAGGGGGGGTCTCGGCCAAAAACATTCAGTACTTC. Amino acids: CASSLGGVSAKNIQYF.

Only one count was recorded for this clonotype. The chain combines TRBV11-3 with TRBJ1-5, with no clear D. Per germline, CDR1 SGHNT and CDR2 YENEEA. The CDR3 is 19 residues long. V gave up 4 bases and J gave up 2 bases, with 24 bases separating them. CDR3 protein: CASSSGREGLGWGNQPQHF. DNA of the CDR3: TGTGCCAGCAGCTCGGGCCGGGAAGGGCTGGGATGGGGCAATCAGCCCCAGCATTTT. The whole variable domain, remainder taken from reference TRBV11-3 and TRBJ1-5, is EAGVVQSPRYKIIEKKQPVAFWCNPISGHNTLYWYLQNLGQGPELLIRYENEEAVDDSQLPKDRFSAERLKGVDSTLKIQPAELGDSAVYLCASSSGREGLGWGNQPQHFGDGTRLSIL.

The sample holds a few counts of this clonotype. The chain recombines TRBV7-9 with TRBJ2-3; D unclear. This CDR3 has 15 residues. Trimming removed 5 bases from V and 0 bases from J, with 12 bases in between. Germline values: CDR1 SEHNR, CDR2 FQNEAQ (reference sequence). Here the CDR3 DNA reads TGTGCCAGCAGCCGGAGCAGTTTTAGCACAGATACGCAGTATTTT. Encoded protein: CASSRSSFSTDTQYF.

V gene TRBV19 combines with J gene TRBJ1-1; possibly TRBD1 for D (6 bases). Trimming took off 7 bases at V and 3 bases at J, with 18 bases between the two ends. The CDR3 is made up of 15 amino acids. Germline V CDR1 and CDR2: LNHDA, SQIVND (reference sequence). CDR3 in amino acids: CASTYLGAIDTEAFF. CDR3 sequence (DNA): TGTGCCAGTACCTATCTGGGGGCTATCGACACTGAAGCTTTCTTT.

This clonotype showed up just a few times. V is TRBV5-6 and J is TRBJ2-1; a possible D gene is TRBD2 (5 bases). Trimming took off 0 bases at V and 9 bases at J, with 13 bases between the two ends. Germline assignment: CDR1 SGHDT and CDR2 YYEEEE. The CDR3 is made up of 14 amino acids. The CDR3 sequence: CASSLEREYGEQFF. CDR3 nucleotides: TGTGCCAGCAGCTTGGAGAGGGAATACGGTGAGCAGTTCTTC.

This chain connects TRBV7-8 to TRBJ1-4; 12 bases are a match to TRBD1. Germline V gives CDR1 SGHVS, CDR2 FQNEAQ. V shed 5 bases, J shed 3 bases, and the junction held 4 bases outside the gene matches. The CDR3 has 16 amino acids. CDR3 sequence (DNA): TGTGCCAGCAGCCCGGGACAGGGGGCCTCTAATGAAAAACTGTTTTTT. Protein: CASSPGQGASNEKLFF.

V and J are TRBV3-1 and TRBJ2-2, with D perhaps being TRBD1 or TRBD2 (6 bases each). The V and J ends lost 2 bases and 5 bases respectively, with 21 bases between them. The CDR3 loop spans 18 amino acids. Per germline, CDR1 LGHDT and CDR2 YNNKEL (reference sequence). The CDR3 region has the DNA TGTGCCAGCAGCCAAAAGCCTTTCTGGGGGGCTCGAACCGGGGAGCTGTTTTTT. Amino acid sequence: CASSQKPFWGARTGELFF.

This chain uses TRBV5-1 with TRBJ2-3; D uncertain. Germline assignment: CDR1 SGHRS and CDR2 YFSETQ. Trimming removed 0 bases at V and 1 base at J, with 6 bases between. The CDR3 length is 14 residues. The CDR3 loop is CASSLVSGTDTQYF. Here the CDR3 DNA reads TGCGCCAGCAGCTTGGTTTCAGGCACAGATACGCAGTATTTT.

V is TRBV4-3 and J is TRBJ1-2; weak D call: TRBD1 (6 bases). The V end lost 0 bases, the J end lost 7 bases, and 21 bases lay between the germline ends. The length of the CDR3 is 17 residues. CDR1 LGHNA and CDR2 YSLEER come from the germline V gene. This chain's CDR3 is CASSQEEIEGEEVGYTF. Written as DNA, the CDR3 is TGCGCCAGCAGCCAAGAGGAAATAGAGGGGGAAGAAGTTGGCTACACCTTC.

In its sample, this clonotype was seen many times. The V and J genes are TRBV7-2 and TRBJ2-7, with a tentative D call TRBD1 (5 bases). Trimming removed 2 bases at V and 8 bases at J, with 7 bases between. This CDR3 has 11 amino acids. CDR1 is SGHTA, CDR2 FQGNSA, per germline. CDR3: CASSLRGKQYV. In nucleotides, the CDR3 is TGTGCCAGCAGCTTAAGGGGAAAGCAGTACGTC.

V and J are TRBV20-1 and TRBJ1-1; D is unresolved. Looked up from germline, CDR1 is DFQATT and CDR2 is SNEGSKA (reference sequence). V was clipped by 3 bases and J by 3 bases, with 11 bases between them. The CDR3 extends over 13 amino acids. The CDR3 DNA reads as TGCAGTGCTAGTGTGCAGAGGTACACTGAAGCTTTCTTT. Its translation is CSASVQRYTEAFF.

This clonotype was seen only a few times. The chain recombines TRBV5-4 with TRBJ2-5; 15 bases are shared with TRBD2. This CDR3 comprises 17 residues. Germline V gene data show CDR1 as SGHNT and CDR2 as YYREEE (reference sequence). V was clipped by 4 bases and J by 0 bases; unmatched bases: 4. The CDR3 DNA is TGTGCCAGCAGCCTGGGGACTAGCGGGGGGTACCAAGAGACCCAGTACTTC. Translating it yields CASSLGTSGGYQETQYF.

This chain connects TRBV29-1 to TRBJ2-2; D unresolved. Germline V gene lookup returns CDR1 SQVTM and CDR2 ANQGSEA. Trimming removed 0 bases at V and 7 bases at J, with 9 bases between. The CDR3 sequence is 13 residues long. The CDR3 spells CSVEDRNYGELFF. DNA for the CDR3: TGCAGCGTTGAAGATCGTAACTACGGGGAGCTGTTTTTT.

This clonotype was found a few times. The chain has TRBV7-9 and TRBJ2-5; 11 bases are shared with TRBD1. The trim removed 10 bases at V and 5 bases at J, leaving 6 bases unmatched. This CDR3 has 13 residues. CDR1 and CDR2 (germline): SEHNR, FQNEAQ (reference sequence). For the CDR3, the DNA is TGTGCCATCCGGGACAGGGGGGAGGAGACCCAGTACTTC. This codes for CAIRDRGEETQYF. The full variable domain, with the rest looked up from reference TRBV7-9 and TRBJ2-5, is DTGVSQNPRHKITKRGQNVTFRCDPISEHNRLYWYRQTLGQGPEFLTYFQNEAQLEKSRLLSDRFSAERPKGSFSTLEIQRTEQGDSAMYLCAIRDRGEETQYFGPGTRLLVL.

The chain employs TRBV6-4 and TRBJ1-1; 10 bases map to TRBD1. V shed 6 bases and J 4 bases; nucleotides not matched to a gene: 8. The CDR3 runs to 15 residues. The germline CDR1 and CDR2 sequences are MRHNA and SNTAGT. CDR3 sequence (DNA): TGTGCCAGCAGCAGGAAAGGGGACAGGGGCACTGAAGCTTTCTTT. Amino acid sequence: CASSRKGDRGTEAFF.

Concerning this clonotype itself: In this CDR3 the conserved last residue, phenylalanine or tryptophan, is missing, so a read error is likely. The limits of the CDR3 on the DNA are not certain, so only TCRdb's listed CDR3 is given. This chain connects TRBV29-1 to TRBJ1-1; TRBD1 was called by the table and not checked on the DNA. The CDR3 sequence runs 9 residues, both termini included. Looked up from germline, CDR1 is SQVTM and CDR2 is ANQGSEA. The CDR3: CSVDDPVQG.

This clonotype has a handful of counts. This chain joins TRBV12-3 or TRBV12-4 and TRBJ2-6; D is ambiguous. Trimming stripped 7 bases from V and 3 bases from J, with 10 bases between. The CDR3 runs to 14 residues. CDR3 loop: CASMAGFGANVLTF. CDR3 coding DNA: TGTGCCAGCATGGCCGGGTTTGGGGCCAACGTCCTGACTTTC.

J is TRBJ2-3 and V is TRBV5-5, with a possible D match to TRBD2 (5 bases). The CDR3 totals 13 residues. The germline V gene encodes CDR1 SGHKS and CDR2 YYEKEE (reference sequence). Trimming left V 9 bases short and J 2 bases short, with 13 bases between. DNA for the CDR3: TGTGCCACCGGAAGGACTCCCACAGATACGCAGTATTTT. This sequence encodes CATGRTPTDTQYF.

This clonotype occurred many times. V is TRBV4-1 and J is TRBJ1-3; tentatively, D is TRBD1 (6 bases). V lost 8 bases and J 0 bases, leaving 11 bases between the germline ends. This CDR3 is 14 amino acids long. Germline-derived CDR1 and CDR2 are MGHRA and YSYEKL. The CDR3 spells CASGGGSSGNTIYF. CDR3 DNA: TGCGCCAGCGGTGGGGGCTCCTCTGGAAACACCATATATTTT.

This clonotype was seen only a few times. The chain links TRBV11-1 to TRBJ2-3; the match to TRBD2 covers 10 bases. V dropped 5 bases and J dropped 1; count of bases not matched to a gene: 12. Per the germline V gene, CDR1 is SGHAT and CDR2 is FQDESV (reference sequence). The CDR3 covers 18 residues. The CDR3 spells CASSPVSGGASGTDTQYF. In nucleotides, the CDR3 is TGTGCCAGCAGCCCGGTGAGCGGGGGGGCCTCTGGCACAGATACGCAGTATTTT.

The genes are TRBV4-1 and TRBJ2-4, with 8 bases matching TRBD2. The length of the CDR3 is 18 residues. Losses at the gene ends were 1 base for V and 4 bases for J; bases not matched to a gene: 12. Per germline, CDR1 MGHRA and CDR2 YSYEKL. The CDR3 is CASSQGPWGSGGKNIQYF. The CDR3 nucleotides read TGCGCCAGCAGCCAAGGTCCCTGGGGGAGCGGGGGAAAAAACATTCAGTACTTC.

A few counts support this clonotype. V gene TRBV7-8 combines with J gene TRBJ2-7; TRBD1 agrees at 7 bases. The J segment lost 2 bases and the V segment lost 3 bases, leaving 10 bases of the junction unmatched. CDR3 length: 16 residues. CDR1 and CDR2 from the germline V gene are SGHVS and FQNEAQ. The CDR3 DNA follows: TGTGCCAGCAGCTTCGAGTTGGCAGGGGGTGCCTACGAGCAGTACGTC. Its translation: CASSFELAGGAYEQYV.

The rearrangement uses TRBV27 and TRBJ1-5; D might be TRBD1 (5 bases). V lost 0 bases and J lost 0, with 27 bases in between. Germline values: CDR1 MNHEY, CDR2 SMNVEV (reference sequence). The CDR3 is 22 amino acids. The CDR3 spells CASSLSPPQHVKGPYSNQPQHF. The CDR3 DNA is TGTGCCAGCAGTTTATCGCCCCCTCAACACGTCAAGGGGCCATATAGCAATCAGCCCCAGCATTTT.

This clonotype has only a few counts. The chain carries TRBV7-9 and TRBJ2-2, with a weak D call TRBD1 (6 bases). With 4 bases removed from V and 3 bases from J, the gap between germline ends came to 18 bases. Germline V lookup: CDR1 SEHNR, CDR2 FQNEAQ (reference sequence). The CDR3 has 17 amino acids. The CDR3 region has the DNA TGTGCCAGCAGCTCTAGGGGGACACCTGGGGACACCGGGGAGCTGTTTTTT. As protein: CASSSRGTPGDTGELFF.